These T cell receptor beta chains were read from a single sample in a study of shared clonotypes between healthy human individuals. Sequenced by immunoSEQ multiplex PCR; TCRdb stores in-frame clones only, minus some. The top ten hold about 0.36% of the sample, which has 2,500,000 or so clones, less than 95% seen once. Sequenced: naive CD4+ T cells from PBMCs. The source is a man aged 18-30 years in good health. Some clones in this sample may be carry-over from other donors' samples. CDR3s include the opening cysteine and the closing phenylalanine or tryptophan. Each record gives: CDR3 protein, D gene, J gene, V gene, CDR3 length. The D gene is left open where the match is weak.

CDR3: CASSQRGTSGKSSYNEQFF
D: TRBD2
J: TRBJ2-1
V: TRBV14
length: 19

CDR3: CASSQDGGGVEQYF
D: NA
J: NA
V: TRBV4-3
length: 14

CDR3: CSVVVAGVGVDQPQHF
D: NA
J: TRBJ1-5
V: TRBV29-1
length: 16

CDR3: CASSPRESEKLFF
D: NA
J: TRBJ1-4
V: TRBV27
length: 13

CDR3: CASSTDRRHSNQPQHF
D: NA
J: TRBJ1-5
V: TRBV28
length: 16

CDR3: CASSLGVTGYTF
D: NA
J: TRBJ1-2
V: TRBV28
length: 12

CDR3: CSGSRWELQETQYF
D: NA
J: TRBJ2-5
V: TRBV29-1
length: 14

CDR3: CASVTGGLGYTF
D: TRBD1
J: TRBJ1-2
V: TRBV2
length: 12

CDR3: CASSPNRDSFGYTF
D: TRBD1
J: TRBJ1-2
V: TRBV7-3
length: 14

CDR3: CASSQDPLVSGDTTYNEQFF
D: TRBD2
J: TRBJ2-1
V: TRBV4-2
length: 20